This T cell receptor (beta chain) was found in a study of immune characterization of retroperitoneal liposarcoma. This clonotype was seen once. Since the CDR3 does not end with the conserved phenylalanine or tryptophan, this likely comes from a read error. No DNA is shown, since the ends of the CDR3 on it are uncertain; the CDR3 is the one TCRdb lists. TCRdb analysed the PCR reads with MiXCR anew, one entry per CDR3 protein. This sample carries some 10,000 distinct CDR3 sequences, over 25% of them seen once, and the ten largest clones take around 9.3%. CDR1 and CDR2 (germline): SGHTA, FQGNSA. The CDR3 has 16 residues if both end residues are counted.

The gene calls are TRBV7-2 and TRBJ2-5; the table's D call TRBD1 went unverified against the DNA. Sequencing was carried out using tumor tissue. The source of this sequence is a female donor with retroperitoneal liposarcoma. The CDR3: CASSLARDRDKRPSTL.